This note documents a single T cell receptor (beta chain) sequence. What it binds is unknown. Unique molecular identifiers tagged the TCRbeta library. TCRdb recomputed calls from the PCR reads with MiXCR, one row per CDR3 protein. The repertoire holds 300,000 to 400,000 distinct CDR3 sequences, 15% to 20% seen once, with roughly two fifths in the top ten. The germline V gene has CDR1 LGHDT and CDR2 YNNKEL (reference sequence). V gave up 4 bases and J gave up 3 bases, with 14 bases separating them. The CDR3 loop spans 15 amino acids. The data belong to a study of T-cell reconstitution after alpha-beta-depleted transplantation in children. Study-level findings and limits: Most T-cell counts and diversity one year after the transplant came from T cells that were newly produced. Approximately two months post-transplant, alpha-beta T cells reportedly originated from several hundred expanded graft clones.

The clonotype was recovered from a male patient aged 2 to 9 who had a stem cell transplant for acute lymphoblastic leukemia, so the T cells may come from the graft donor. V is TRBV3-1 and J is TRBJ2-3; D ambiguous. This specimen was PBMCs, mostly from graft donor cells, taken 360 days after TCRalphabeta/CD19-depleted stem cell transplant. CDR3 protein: CASSPRTEETDTQYF. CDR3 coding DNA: TGTGCCAGCAGCCCACGAACCGAGGAAACAGATACGCAGTATTTT.